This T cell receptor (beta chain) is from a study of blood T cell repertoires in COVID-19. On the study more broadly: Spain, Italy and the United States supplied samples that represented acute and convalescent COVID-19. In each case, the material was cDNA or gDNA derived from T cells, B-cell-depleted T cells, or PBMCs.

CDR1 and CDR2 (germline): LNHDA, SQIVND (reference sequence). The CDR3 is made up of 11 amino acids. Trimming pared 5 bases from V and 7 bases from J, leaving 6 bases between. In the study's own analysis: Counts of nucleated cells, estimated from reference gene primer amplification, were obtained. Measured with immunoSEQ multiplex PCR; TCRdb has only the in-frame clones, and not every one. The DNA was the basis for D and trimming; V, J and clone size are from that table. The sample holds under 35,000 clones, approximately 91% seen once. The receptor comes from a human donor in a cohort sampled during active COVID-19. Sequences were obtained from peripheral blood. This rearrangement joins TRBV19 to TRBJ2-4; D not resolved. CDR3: CASSQVNIQYF. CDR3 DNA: TGTGCCAGTAGTCAGGTGAACATTCAGTACTTC. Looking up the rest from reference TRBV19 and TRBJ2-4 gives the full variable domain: DGGITQSPKYLFRKEGQNVTLSCEQNLNHDAMYWYRQDPGQGLRLIYYSQIVNDFQKGDIAEGYSVSREKKESFPLTVTSAQKNPTAFYLCASSQVNIQYFGAGTRLSVL.